A selection of T cell receptor beta chains follows, all from one sample in a study of cytomegalovirus exposure and HLA in healthy donors. Data came from immunoSEQ multiplex PCR; TCRdb stores just in-frame clones and leaves some out. The sample includes tens of thousands of clones, around four fifths seen only once; the top ten take more than 7.5%. The sample comprised PBMCs. These receptors originate from a man aged 40-49 years in good health and CMV-seronegative. CDR3s include the opening cysteine and the closing phenylalanine or tryptophan. Each record gives: D gene, V gene, clone size, J gene, CDR3 length, CDR3 DNA, CDR3 protein. A D gene is named only where the DNA matches it firmly. Clone size is shown for a subset of rows, as once, few, many or a class of expanded clone.

>NA|TRBV14|NA|TRBJ1-2|13
TGTGCCAGCAGCCAAGGGTATCGGTATGGCTACACCTTC
CASSQGYRYGYTF
>NA|TRBV11-3|NA|TRBJ2-2|13
TGTGCCAGCAGCCCTGACAGGTCCGGGGAGCTGTTTTTT
CASSPDRSGELFF
>TRBD2|TRBV5-4|NA|TRBJ2-5|15
TGTGCCAGCAGCCCCAGGACTAGCGGAGGAGAGACCCAGTACTTC
CASSPRTSGGETQYF
>TRBD1|TRBV5-4|NA|TRBJ2-3|16
TGTGCCAGCAGCCCCCGGGACAGGAATTTCACAGATACGCAGTATTTT
CASSPRDRNFTDTQYF
>TRBD1|TRBV18|NA|TRBJ2-7|14
TGTGCCAGCTCACAGACAGGGGGCCTGAACGAGCAGTACTTC
CASSQTGGLNEQYF
>TRBD2|TRBV5-1|NA|TRBJ2-3|15
TGCGCCAGCAGCTTTGGCGGGGGGGGCACAGATACGCAGTATTTT
CASSFGGGGTDTQYF
>NA|TRBV11-2|NA|TRBJ2-1|14
TGTGCCAGCAGCTTTCCGGGATCCTACAATGAGCAGTTCTTC
CASSFPGSYNEQFF
>NA|TRBV6-8|NA|TRBJ1-5|12
TGTGCCAGCCGAGTGGGGGGTCAGCCCCAGCATTTT
CASRVGGQPQHF
>TRBD2|TRBV11-3|few|TRBJ2-3|16
TGTGCCAGCAGCTTAGGGACTAGCGATGTCACAGATACGCAGTATTTT
CASSLGTSDVTDTQYF
>TRBD1|TRBV6-5|NA|TRBJ2-7|14
TGTGCCAGCAGTTCCGGGACAGGGTCCTACGAGCAGTACTTC
CASSSGTGSYEQYF
>NA|TRBV6-4|NA|TRBJ2-3|16
TGTGCCAGCAGTGACTCGAGAGGGGGTCACACAGATACGCAGTATTTT
CASSDSRGGHTDTQYF
>NA|TRBV7-2|NA|TRBJ2-7|14
TGTGCCAGCAGCCCACAGACAGAACGGGACGAGCAGTACTTC
CASSPQTERDEQYF
>TRBD1|TRBV5-1|NA|TRBJ2-5|14
TGCGCCAGCAGCCCCGGGACAGCCCAAGAGACCCAGTACTTC
CASSPGTAQETQYF
>TRBD1|TRBV7-2|NA|TRBJ2-3|16
TGTGCCAGCAGCTTACTAGGGACAGGGGATGGGGATACGCAGTATTTT
CASSLLGTGDGDTQYF
>TRBD2|TRBV5-6|NA|TRBJ2-1|18
TGTGCCAGCAGCTTGGCTAGCGGGAGGGCCTGGTCCTACAATGAGCAGTTCTTC
CASSLASGRAWSYNEQFF
>TRBD2|TRBV10-3|NA|TRBJ2-1|16
TGTGCCATCAGTGAGTCGACACTAGCGGGGGGTGATGAGCAGTTCTTC
CAISESTLAGGDEQFF
>TRBD1|TRBV4-1|NA|TRBJ1-6|18
TGCGCCAGCAGCCCCATCCCCCTGGACAGGCCCCCCTGGGTCACCCTCCACTTT
CASSPIPLDRPPWVTLHF
>TRBD2|TRBV7-8|NA|TRBJ2-7|15
TGTGCCAGCAGCTTAGCGCTAGCGGTAAAACTCGAGCAGTACTTC
CASSLALAVKLEQYF
>TRBD1|TRBV27|NA|TRBJ1-1|16
TGTGCCAGCAGTCCCCTTGAGGGGGCCATGAACACTGAAGCTTTCTTT
CASSPLEGAMNTEAFF
>TRBD2|TRBV27|NA|TRBJ2-3|15
TGTGCCAGCGGCCCGAGCGGGAGCCACCCAGATACGCAGTATTTT
CASGPSGSHPDTQYF
>NA|TRBV19|NA|TRBJ2-2|17
TGTGCCAGTACCCCATCGCGGGGTGGCGGGAACACCGGGGAGCTGTTTTTT
CASTPSRGGGNTGELFF
>NA|TRBV25-1|NA|TRBJ2-5|14
TGTGCCAGCAGTGAATTAGGGGCACAAGAGACCCAGTACTTC
CASSELGAQETQYF
>NA|TRBV5-5|NA|TRBJ1-1|14
TGTGCCAGCACCACCCAGAGAGGGAACACTGAAGCTTTCTTT
CASTTQRGNTEAFF
>TRBD2|TRBV19|once|TRBJ2-5|15
TGTGCCAGTAGTAAAGCGGGAGGGCCCCAAGAGACCCAGTACTTC
CASSKAGGPQETQYF
>NA|TRBV7-2|NA|TRBJ2-7|14
TGTGCCAGCAGCACCCGAGGGGGGGTCTACGAGCAGTACTTC
CASSTRGGVYEQYF
>NA|TRBV18|NA|TRBJ1-2|13
TGTGCCAGCTCGTCGACAGTTAACTATGGCTACACCTTC
CASSSTVNYGYTF
>TRBD2|TRBV29-1|few|TRBJ2-1|18
TGCAGCGTTCTCGGACTAGCGGGGGCCACAAGCTCCTACAATGAGCAGTTCTTC
CSVLGLAGATSSYNEQFF
>TRBD2|TRBV9|NA|TRBJ2-5|17
TGTGCCAGCAGCAGACTAGCGGGGGCCCCCCTACAAGAGACCCAGTACTTC
CASSRLAGAPLQETQYF
>NA|TRBV14|NA|TRBJ2-1|14
TGTGCCAGCAGCTTCCGGGAGACCTACAATGAGCAGTTCTTC
CASSFRETYNEQFF
>TRBD1|TRBV5-6|once|TRBJ2-7|13
TGTGCCAGTAGCCGGGCGACAGGGTACGAGCAGTACTTC
CASSRATGYEQYF
>TRBD1|TRBV5-8|NA|TRBJ2-5|16
TGTGCCAGCAGCTTGCCCGGGACAGGGGGCCGGGAGACCCAGTACTTC
CASSLPGTGGRETQYF